This T cell receptor (beta chain) was identified during a study of shared clonotypes between healthy human individuals. Study-wide results and limits: Only a few donors were included, so the genetic and exposure-history diversity represented was limited.

Each PCR replicate from the sorted subsets contained about 200 ng DNA, which is around 30,000 T cell genomes. Data came from immunoSEQ multiplex PCR; TCRdb stores just in-frame clones and leaves some out. The sample records around 1.1 million clones, 60% to 85% being singletons. The V end was cut by 6 bases, the J end by 6 bases, with 12 bases between. CDR3 length: 13 amino acids. Germline V gene sequence: CDR1 SGHAT, CDR2 FQNNGV. As concerns this clone: Its antigen is still unknown.

The receptor was isolated from a man aged 18 to 29 in good health. Some clones in this sample may be carry-over from other donors' samples. Sequenced input: memory CD4+ T cells from PBMCs. Sample subset: CD45RA-negative fraction. The rearrangement uses TRBV11-2 and TRBJ1-3, with D unclear. The DNA of the CDR3 is TGTGCCAGCAGTCTCACCCGGATAAACACCATATATTTT. Its protein product is CASSLTRINTIYF.